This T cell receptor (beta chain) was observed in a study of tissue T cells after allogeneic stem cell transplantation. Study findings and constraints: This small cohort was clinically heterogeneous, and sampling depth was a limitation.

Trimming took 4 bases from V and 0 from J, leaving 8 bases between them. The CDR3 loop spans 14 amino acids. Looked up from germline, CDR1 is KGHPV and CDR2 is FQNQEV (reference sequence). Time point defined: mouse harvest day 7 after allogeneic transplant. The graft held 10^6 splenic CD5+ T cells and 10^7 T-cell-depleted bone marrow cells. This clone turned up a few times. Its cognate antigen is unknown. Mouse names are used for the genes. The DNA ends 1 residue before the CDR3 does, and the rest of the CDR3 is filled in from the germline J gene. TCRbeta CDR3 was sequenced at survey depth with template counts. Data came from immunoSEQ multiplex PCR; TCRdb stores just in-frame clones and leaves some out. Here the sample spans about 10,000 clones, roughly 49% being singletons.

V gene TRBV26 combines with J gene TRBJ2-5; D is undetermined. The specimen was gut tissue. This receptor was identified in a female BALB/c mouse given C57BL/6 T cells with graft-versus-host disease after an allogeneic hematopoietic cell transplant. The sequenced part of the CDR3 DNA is TGTGCCAGCAGTCCGACAATTAACCAAGACACCCAGTAC. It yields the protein CASSPTINQDTQY. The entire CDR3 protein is CASSPTINQDTQYF.